The next 5 T cell receptor beta chains were all read from a single sample in a study of T cells in localized non-small cell lung cancer (dated by TCRdb to 2019 to 2021). Libraries were prepared through the immunoSEQ multiplex PCR assay. TCRdb carries this immuneACCESS record with in-frame sequences only. Its versions omit some clonotypes, under half of them owing to an unresolved V gene in the studies checked, with the rest unexplained. For this sample the table gives about 3,100 clones, of which approximately 23% were detected only once. Together, the top ten hold approximately 15% of the sample. The sample consisted of normal lung tissue next to the tumor, taken before any cancer treatment. These receptors originate from a man aged 40 to 75 with stage III squamous cell lung carcinoma.

The rearrangement links TRBV6-8 to TRBJ1-1; perhaps TRBD1 as D (6 bases). The CDR3 is 16 amino acids. The V end was cut by 8 bases, the J end by 8 bases, with 27 bases between. Germline CDR1 is MNHGY and CDR2 is SAAAGT. CDR3 residues: CASRRGRGVNRLEAFF. CDR3 nucleotide sequence: TGTGCCAGCCGGCGGGGGAGGGGGGTCAATCGTTTGGAAGCTTTCTTT.

This sequence joins TRBV11-3 and TRBJ2-1, with 7 bases lining up with TRBD1. Germline V lookup: CDR1 SGHNT, CDR2 YENEEA. This CDR3 has 18 residues. V lost 4 bases and J lost 5; bases outside the gene matches: 17. The CDR3 DNA reads TGTGCCAGCAGCTCCACCCAACTACAGGGGCCACGTAACAATGAGCAGTTCTTC. This gives the protein CASSSTQLQGPRNNEQFF.

This clone was observed a handful of times. The V and J genes are TRBV9 and TRBJ1-4; a possible D gene is TRBD1 (6 bases). The CDR3 runs 14 residues. Germline V gene sequence: CDR1 SGDLS, CDR2 YYNGEE. V lost 4 bases, J lost 2 bases, and 9 bases lay in between. Here the CDR3 reads CASSLQGTNEKLFF. The CDR3 coding sequence is TGTGCCAGCAGCTTACAGGGTACTAATGAAAAACTGTTTTTT.

This clone was picked up a small number of times. This chain joins TRBV10-2 and TRBJ2-1, with 9 positions matching TRBD2. The germline CDR1 and CDR2 sequences are WSHSY and SAAADI. Losses at the gene ends were 8 bases for V and 2 bases for J; bases not matched to a gene: 7. The CDR3 covers 15 residues. This CDR3 reads CASGASGVAYNEQFF. In DNA, the CDR3 is TGCGCCAGCGGGGCTAGCGGGGTCGCCTACAATGAGCAGTTCTTC.

The CDR3 DNA follows: TGTGCCAGCAGCGTATTCGATCAAACAGGGGGCTATGGCTACACCTTC. Translated: CASSVFDQTGGYGYTF. The V and J genes are TRBV9 and TRBJ1-2, with 8 positions matching TRBD1. Trimming at V came to 1 base and at J to 4 bases, leaving 9 bases not matched to a gene. Germline V gene data show CDR1 as SGDLS and CDR2 as YYNGEE. This CDR3 has 16 residues.